This T cell receptor beta chain was documented in a study of shared clonotypes between healthy human individuals (dated by TCRdb to about 2020). For the wider study: The cohort included three men and a couple of women between 18 and 49 years of age. Leukapheresis yielded between about 0.9 and 8.9 billion PBMCs per donor. Blood TCR repertoires of four to six healthy adults were deeply sequenced to estimate repertoire size and the extent of clonotype sharing between individuals. Libraries were prepared and TCR repertoires were sequenced by different laboratories using diverse techniques, in order to increase sequencing depth and limit assay-specific biases.

To note about this clone: Its antigen remains unidentified. This is likely an artifact of a read error, given a far larger clone one base away.

Summary of the overall study and its limitations: Sampling was limited to blood, and TCR repertoires in tissue likely differ from TCR repertoires in blood. Pairwise subsampling led to the expectation that sequencing depth would affect the degree of clonotype sharing among donors. Because the study included a small number of donors, the genetic and exposure-history diversity represented was limited.

Donors were healthy HIV-negative adults with no recently reported acute infections or vaccinations. Every donor was a Caucasian adult residing in Nashville, Tennessee, USA. In the unsorted samples, approximately 82 million PBMCs were counted, and genomic DNA was extracted using the QIAamp DNA Blood Mini kit. Blood was collected by leukapheresis, and PBMCs were isolated by Ficoll-Histopaque density gradient centrifugation and then cryopreserved in liquid nitrogen vapor phase. TCR CDR3 regions were amplified from genomic DNA by multiplex PCR using the deep immunoSEQ assay. Extracted genomic DNA from each cell subset was distributed evenly across all wells of several immunoSEQ 96-well plates, and each plate was treated as a replicate. Each replicate PCR for unsorted PBMC received 300 to 350 ng genomic DNA, equal to about 30,000 T cell genomes. Genomic DNA from unsorted PBMC was sequenced over ten immunoSEQ deep assay plates. Purified libraries were quantified with a Qubit 3.0 fluorometer, sized on a Bioanalyzer 2100, and re-quantified with the KAPA Library Quantification kit. A separate single-read 150-cycle Illumina NextSeq 550 flow cell was used to sequence each immunoSEQ 96-well plate. Per the original workflow: Because the immunoSEQ output held only junctional sequences and lacked quality scores, the filtering could not match the filtering applied to full-length reads. To assign V/J genes and CDR3, sequences were annotated using PyIR, a Python wrapper for IgBLAST v1.9, with IMGT germline references. Reads were filtered out if the reads had weak V/J assignments (E-value above 1e-6), no CDR3, stop codons, out-of-frame junctions, or ambiguous translated residues. V3J clonotypes were defined as sequences sharing an identical inferred V gene, J gene, and CDR3 amino acid sequence. Percentage overlap between repertoires was computed as shared unique clonotypes divided by the size of the smaller repertoire. Three approaches were used to assess repertoire richness: RTK rarefaction, the Chao1 estimator, and Recon v2.1 estimates of unobserved clonotypes. TCRdb took over this immuneACCESS table, retaining in-frame rearrangements with V and J assigned. Such tables are incomplete; in checked studies, under half of the missing clones stem from an unresolved V gene, and the remainder is unexplained. V and J calls and clone size are those listed in that table; D and trimming were worked out from the DNA. This sample lists approximately 470,000 clones; roughly 80% were detected once. Roughly 13% of the sample belongs to the ten largest clones.

The specimen was PBMCs. The TCR comes from a middle-aged woman in good health. Some clones in this sample may be carry-over from other donors' samples.

The nucleotide sequence is given as TGTGCCAGCAGCGTAGAAGGCGGGAGATGTAATGAGCAGTTCTTC. Its protein is CASSVEGGRCNEQFF. The sequence joins TRBV9 to TRBJ2-1, with TRBD2 identical over 7 junction bases. CDR1 SGDLS and CDR2 YYNGEE are derived from the germline V gene. From its cysteine to its phenylalanine, the CDR3 spans 15 amino acids. Only the CDR3 DNA stays, 45 bases, in frame from base 1. After removal of 0 bases from V and 7 bases from J, the junction retains 7 bases not matched to a gene.